Each of the 27 T cell receptor beta chains below was sequenced from the same sample in a study of blood T cells in healthy people across ages. A second roughly 6 to 12 cycle PCR used barcoded and J-beta primers. TCRdb itself ran the 5' RACE reads through MiXCR, one entry per CDR3 protein. The sample lists fewer than 900,000 distinct CDR3 sequences; approximately 39% were seen once. The sequenced sample consisted of blood. The receptors were gathered from a woman aged 55-75 years in good health.

DNA of the CDR3: TGTGCCAGCAGCCGAAACACAGGGGTTCAAGAGCCCCAGCATTTT. It codes for CASSRNTGVQEPQHF. J is TRBJ1-5 and V is TRBV7-9, with 7 bases aligning to TRBD1. The V gene's germline CDR1 is SEHNR and CDR2 FQNEAQ (reference sequence). V gave up 5 bases and J gave up 8 bases; unmatched junction bases: 12. CDR3 length: 15 amino acids.

V is TRBV5-1 and J is TRBJ2-7, with 7 bases aligning to TRBD1. V was clipped by 4 bases and J by 4 bases; unmatched bases: 8. CDR1 SGHRS and CDR2 YFSETQ come from the germline V gene. This CDR3 region has 14 residues. The CDR3 nucleotides are TGCGCCAGCAGCGCTGGGACAGATTCTTACGAGCAGTACTTC. Its protein product is CASSAGTDSYEQYF.

Concerning this clonotype itself: One junction end does not reproduce the germline sequence, and a read error may be involved. This chain joins TRBV7-3 and TRBJ2-3; 8 positions match TRBD1. CDR3 size: 14 residues. Germline V lookup: CDR1 SGHTA, CDR2 FQGTGA. The CDR3 nucleotides read TGTGCCAGTCCCGGGACAGGTAGTACAGATATGCAGTATTTT. Residues: CASPGTGSTDMQYF.

The gene calls are TRBV20-1 and TRBJ1-1; D ambiguous. Trimming removed 4 bases at V and 1 base at J, with 19 bases between. Per germline, CDR1 DFQATT and CDR2 SNEGSKA (reference sequence). The CDR3 contains 16 residues. In DNA form, the CDR3 reads TGCAGTGCTAATCAACCGATCGGACCCTCGAACACTGAAGCTTTCTTT. This translates into CSANQPIGPSNTEAFF.

The J gene is TRBJ2-7, the V gene TRBV5-1, with 7 bases fitting TRBD1. The length of the CDR3 is 13 residues. Germline-derived CDR1 and CDR2 are SGHRS and YFSETQ. J lost 10 bases, V lost 4 bases, and 11 bases had no gene match. The CDR3 DNA sequence: TGCGCCAGCAGCAAAACAGAACAGGGGCATCAGTACTTC. This gives the protein CASSKTEQGHQYF.

This clonotype was seen a few times. The chain uses TRBV3-1 and TRBJ2-1, with 7 bases lining up with TRBD2. Germline V CDR1 and CDR2: LGHDT, YNNKEL (reference sequence). The CDR3 consists of 16 residues. V shed 3 bases and J 2 bases; nucleotides not matched to a gene: 7. The CDR3 protein is CASSHSQRGTYNEQFF. CDR3 DNA: TGTGCCAGCAGCCATAGCCAGCGGGGTACCTACAATGAGCAGTTCTTC.

This clonotype was detected once. The chain recombines TRBV15 with TRBJ2-3; 12 nucleotides match TRBD2. The germline V gene has CDR1 LNHNV and CDR2 YYDKDF (reference sequence). This CDR3 region has 16 residues. Unmatched junction bases numbered 3, after V lost 2 bases and J lost 3 bases. This chain's CDR3 is CATSRSGLAGTDTQYF. CDR3 nucleotide sequence: TGTGCCACCAGCAGATCCGGACTAGCGGGAACAGATACGCAGTATTTT.

In this sample, this clonotype turned up once. It may be a read error: a sequence one base away is much more abundant. This chain links TRBV27 with TRBJ1-1; D gene unclear. The CDR3 has 11 amino acids. Germline CDR1 reads MNHEY; CDR2 reads SMNVEV (reference sequence). CDR3 bases: TGTGCCATCAGTTCCCGGTCGGTCCCTTTCTTT. Translated, it gives CAISSRSVPFF.

Concerning this clonotype: This may be a read error, as it is one base from a much larger clone. The gene calls are TRBV6-2 or TRBV6-3 and TRBJ2-5; TRBD1 agrees at 9 bases. The CDR3 sequence is 16 residues long. Germline V lookup: CDR1 MNHEY, CDR2 SVGEGT. With V trimmed by 6 bases and J by 11 bases, 19 bases remained unmatched. The CDR3 DNA reads TGTGCCAGCAGCCCCCTCCGGGACAGGGCCTACAGTGAGCAGTACTTC. Translating gives CASSPLRDRAYSEQYF.

J is TRBJ1-4 and V is TRBV20-1; D remains unclear. Germline assignment: CDR1 DFQATT and CDR2 SNEGSKA (reference sequence). The CDR3 runs to 15 residues. V was trimmed by 0 bases and J by 0 bases, leaving 8 bases between them. CDR3 residues: CSARDLLATNEKLFF. The CDR3 DNA follows: TGCAGTGCTAGAGACCTCCTAGCAACTAATGAAAAACTGTTTTTT.

This clonotype was detected ten times or more. J is TRBJ2-5 and V is TRBV4-2; 10 bases line up with TRBD2. This CDR3 comprises 17 residues. V gave up 0 bases and J gave up 2 bases; unmatched junction bases: 6. Germline-derived CDR1 and CDR2 are LGHNA and YNFKEQ. The CDR3 DNA sequence: TGTGCCAGCAGCCAAGATCGTGGACTAGCGGTTCAAGAGACCCAGTACTTC. Protein product: CASSQDRGLAVQETQYF.

J is TRBJ1-6 and V is TRBV5-1; possibly TRBD1 for D (5 bases). The germline gives CDR1 SGHRS, CDR2 YFSETQ. CDR3 length equals 13 residues. The germline V and J ends were trimmed by 3 bases and 7 bases, with 8 bases remaining between them. CDR3 protein: CASSSGMNSPLHF. CDR3 coding DNA: TGCGCCAGCAGCTCAGGGATGAATTCACCCCTCCACTTT.

There are a few counts of this clonotype. V gene TRBV3-1 combines with J gene TRBJ2-1; no firm D call. The J call may be in error: the DNA end matches TRBJ2-7 better. Germline V gives CDR1 LGHDT, CDR2 YNNKEL (reference sequence). This CDR3 has 14 residues. CDR3 in amino acids: CASSQEGGYNEQYF. The CDR3 DNA sequence: TGTGCCAGCAGCCAAGAGGGCGGCTACAATGAGCAGTACTTC.

The J gene is TRBJ2-3, the V gene TRBV6-1; 9 bases align to TRBD2. CDR3 size: 17 residues. Losses at the gene ends were 7 bases for V and 4 bases for J; bases not matched to a gene: 15. Germline-derived CDR1 and CDR2 are MNHNS and SASEGT. CDR3 DNA: TGTGCCAGCACCAGATTCCCTAGCGGGAAGGGAGCAGATACGCAGTATTTT. Translating it yields CASTRFPSGKGADTQYF.

The table lists this clonotype with a few counts. V gene TRBV3-1 combines with J gene TRBJ2-7; 7 nucleotides agree with TRBD2. V lost 0 bases and J lost 4; bases outside the gene matches: 15. The germline gives CDR1 LGHDT, CDR2 YNNKEL (reference sequence). CDR3 length equals 18 residues. The CDR3 nucleotides are TGTGCCAGCAGCCAAGAAGTCCCCCGGGCTAGCGGAAAATACGAGCAGTACTTC. Protein product: CASSQEVPRASGKYEQYF.

J is TRBJ2-5 and V is TRBV7-9, with D perhaps matching TRBD2 (5 bases). CDR1 and CDR2 from the germline V gene are SEHNR and FQNEAQ (reference sequence). V shed 5 bases and J shed 11 bases, with 24 bases lying between them. The length of the CDR3 is 15 residues. CDR3 in amino acids: CASSLTRTLGSEQYF. In DNA form, the CDR3 reads TGTGCCAGCAGCCTCACCCGGACCCTAGGGAGTGAGCAGTACTTC.

Concerning this clonotype: At one boundary the junction diverges from the germline segment, which might be a read error. This chain links TRBV10-3 with TRBJ1-2, with TRBD1 identical over 8 bases. CDR3 length equals 15 residues. Germline V lookup: CDR1 ENHRY, CDR2 SYGVKD. CDR3 region: CATSERTGRNYGYTF. Written as DNA, the CDR3 is TGTGCCACCAGTGAAAGGACAGGGAGAAACTATGGCTACACCTTC.

The chain is built from TRBV29-1 and TRBJ2-7, with 7 bases matching TRBD2. The CDR3 loop spans 14 amino acids. Per germline, CDR1 SQVTM and CDR2 ANQGSEA. V lost 5 bases and J lost 5; bases outside the gene matches: 12. The CDR3 sequence is CSVRSGTTYNEQYF. The CDR3 DNA reads TGCAGCGTTAGGTCCGGGACTACCTATAACGAGCAGTACTTC.

As for this clonotype: The junction departs from the called germline gene at one end, perhaps through a read error. The rearrangement links TRBV29-1 to TRBJ2-4; tentatively, D is TRBD2 (6 bases). The germline V gene encodes CDR1 SQVTM and CDR2 ANQGSEA. This CDR3 is built from 15 residues. This CDR3 reads CSVEGTPPAKNIQYF. CDR3 sequence (DNA): TGCAGCGTCGAAGGGACTCCACCAGCCAAAAACATTCAGTACTTC.

This clonotype was found once. The chain employs TRBV6-1 and TRBJ2-4; D perhaps matches TRBD1 (6 bases). The J call may be wrong; the DNA end is better matched by TRBJ2-7. Germline assignment: CDR1 MNHNS and CDR2 SASEGT. The CDR3 runs to 19 residues. The CDR3 loop is CASSRKPTPYQGNLYEQYF. The CDR3 DNA is TGTGCCAGCAGCAGAAAACCTACACCTTACCAGGGGAATCTCTACGAGCAGTACTTC.

Remarks on this clonotype: A much more abundant neighbour one base away suggests this may be a read error. This rearrangement joins TRBV7-2 to TRBJ2-1; D may be TRBD1 (5 bases). CDR1 is SGHTA and CDR2 is FQGNSA in the germline V gene. The CDR3 consists of 13 residues. V was cut by 4 bases and J by 13 bases, with 17 bases left in between. CDR3: CASSWKGRETQFF. CDR3 nucleotide sequence: TGTGCCAGCAGCTGGAAGGGGCGAGAGACCCAGTTCTTC.

This clonotype showed up just a few times. The V gene is TRBV13, the J gene TRBJ2-7, with 10 bases matching TRBD1. This CDR3 comprises 17 residues. With V trimmed by 5 bases and J by 7 bases, 17 bases remained unmatched. Germline assignment: CDR1 PRHDT and CDR2 FYEKMQ (reference sequence). CDR3 amino acids: CASSTLTSGTGVLEQYF. The CDR3 DNA reads as TGTGCCAGCAGCACCCTAACCTCCGGGACAGGGGTTTTGGAGCAGTACTTC.

The V call is TRBV19, the J call TRBJ1-1; no definite D call. Trimming pared 6 bases from V and 0 bases from J, leaving 17 bases between. Germline CDR1 LNHDA, CDR2 SQIVND (reference sequence). The CDR3 length is 16 residues. Here the CDR3 reads CASSAIPSGLNTEAFF. In nucleotides, the CDR3 is TGTGCCAGTAGCGCGATTCCTTCGGGTCTGAACACTGAAGCTTTCTTT. The full variable domain, with the rest looked up from reference TRBV19 and TRBJ1-1, is DGGITQSPKYLFRKEGQNVTLSCEQNLNHDAMYWYRQDPGQGLRLIYYSQIVNDFQKGDIAEGYSVSREKKESFPLTVTSAQKNPTAFYLCASSAIPSGLNTEAFFGQGTRLTVV.

V gene TRBV12-3 or TRBV12-4 combines with J gene TRBJ1-1, with TRBD1 matching over 7 bases. With 3 bases clipped from V and 6 bases from J, the junction kept 1 base outside the gene matches. The CDR3 extends over 12 amino acids. In nucleotides, the CDR3 is TGTGCCAGCAGTTTGGGACAGTCTGAAGCTTTCTTT. Protein: CASSLGQSEAFF.

The CDR3 coding sequence is TGCAGCCCTAGCGGGAGCTCCTACAATGAGCAGTTCTTC. Amino acid sequence: CSPSGSSYNEQFF. V is TRBV20-1 and J is TRBJ2-1; TRBD2 aligns across 10 bases. CDR1 DFQATT and CDR2 SNEGSKA come from the germline V gene (reference sequence). The CDR3 contains 13 residues.

The J gene is TRBJ2-1, the V gene TRBV28; TRBD1 agrees at 8 bases. CDR1 is MDHEN and CDR2 is SYDVKM in the germline V gene. The CDR3 consists of 15 residues. The ends lost 6 bases at V and 4 bases at J; junction bases unmatched: 8. The CDR3 spells CASSFGQGPYNEQFF. CDR3 coding DNA: TGTGCCAGCAGCTTTGGACAGGGCCCTTACAATGAGCAGTTCTTC.

This clonotype was recorded at least ten times. V usage is TRBV27 and J usage is TRBJ2-5; D might be TRBD1 (6 bases). This CDR3 contains 14 residues. The germline V gene has CDR1 MNHEY and CDR2 SMNVEV (reference sequence). Trimming left V 3 bases short and J 5 bases short, with 13 bases between. The CDR3 region has the DNA TGTGCCAGCAGTTTTCGGCAGGGGATGGAGACCCAGTACTTC. Its protein product is CASSFRQGMETQYF.